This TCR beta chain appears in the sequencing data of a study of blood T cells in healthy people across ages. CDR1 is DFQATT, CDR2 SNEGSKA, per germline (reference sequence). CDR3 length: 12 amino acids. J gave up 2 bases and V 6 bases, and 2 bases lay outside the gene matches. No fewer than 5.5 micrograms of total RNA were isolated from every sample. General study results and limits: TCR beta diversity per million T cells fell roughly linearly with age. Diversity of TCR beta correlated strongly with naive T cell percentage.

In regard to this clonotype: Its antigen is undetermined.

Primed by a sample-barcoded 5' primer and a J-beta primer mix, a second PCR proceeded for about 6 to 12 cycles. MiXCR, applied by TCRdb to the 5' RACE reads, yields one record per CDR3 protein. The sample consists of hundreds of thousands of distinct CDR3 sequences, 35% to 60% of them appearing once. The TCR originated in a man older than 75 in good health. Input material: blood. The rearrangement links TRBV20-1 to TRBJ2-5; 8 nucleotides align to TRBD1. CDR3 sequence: CSADRDQETQYF. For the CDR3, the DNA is TGCAGTGCGGACAGGGATCAAGAGACCCAGTACTTC.